The clone carrying this T cell receptor beta chain has a handful of counts. This record comes from a study of Graves' ophthalmopathy and Graves' hyperthyroidism. There are 14 residues in the CDR3. Trimming removed 1 base at V and 3 bases at J, with 9 bases between. From germline, CDR1 is SGHDN and CDR2 FVKESK. Amplified material comprised TCR beta CDR3 regions derived from RNA transcripts. The workflow started with a first-round RT-PCR run with HTBI primers and then moved on to a second-round multiplex PCR. TCRdb passed the multiplex PCR reads through MiXCR, listing each CDR3 protein once. The repertoire holds over a million distinct CDR3 sequences, with 35% to 45% as singletons.

Sequencing was performed on peripheral blood or thyroid tissue (not recorded which). This chain uses TRBV14 with TRBJ1-2; unclear D gene. The receptor's source is an adult man with Graves' hyperthyroidism. The CDR3 coding sequence is TGTGCCAGCAGCCAAGGGGCCCTTCACTATGGCTACACCTTC. It translates to CASSQGALHYGYTF.